A selection of T cell receptor beta chains follows, all from one sample in a study of regulatory T cells in long-lasting Graves disease. Each CDR3 protein is one row after TCRdb ran MiXCR on the multiplex PCR reads. The sample includes 510,000 or so distinct CDR3 sequences, about 11% of them seen just once. The same sample was also studied in work on T cells in Graves' hyperthyroidism and ophthalmopathy.

The specimen was peripheral blood mononuclear cells (PBMCs), collected at new diagnosis, from a patient treated with antithyroid drugs. The receptors originated from a woman in her 30s with Graves disease. Both conserved end residues are part of each CDR3. The D gene is left open where the match is weak. Clone size is given for some rows only: seen once, a few or many times, or a class if the clone is expanded.

clone_size j_call d_call v_call cdr3_aa cdr3_nt
once TRBJ1-6 TRBD1 TRBV12-3/TRBV12-4 CASSLYSGTGARSPLHF TGTGCCAGCAGCCTATATTCCGGGACAGGGGCTCGGTCACCCCTCCACTTT
many TRBJ2-3 TRBD2 TRBV6-5 CASSYSFGAGAHDTQYF TGTGCCAGCAGTTACTCGTTCGGAGCGGGAGCGCACGATACGCAGTATTTT
many TRBJ2-5 NA TRBV19 CASKRGPGETQYF TGTGCCAGTAAAAGGGGCCCGGGAGAGACCCAGTACTTC
few TRBJ1-5 NA TRBV7-9 CASSPIGQDHRPQHF TGTGCCAGCAGCCCGATAGGGCAGGACCATCGGCCCCAGCATTTT
few TRBJ2-2 NA TRBV4-2 CASSHPLPTGSAYGELFF TGTGCCAGCAGCCACCCCCTCCCCACTGGTAGCGCATACGGGGAGCTGTTTTTT
many TRBJ2-3 TRBD2 TRBV20-1 CSERLAGGRDTQYF TGCAGTGAGAGACTAGCGGGAGGGAGAGATACGCAGTATTTT
NA TRBJ2-3 TRBD1 TRBV29-1 CSAGGGTGAMDTQYF TGCAGCGCCGGCGGGGGGACAGGGGCTATGGATACGCAGTATTTT
many TRBJ1-6 NA TRBV2 CASSDEPVGNSPLHF TGTGCCAGCAGTGATGAGCCGGTTGGGAATTCACCCCTCCACTTT
NA TRBJ2-7 TRBD2 TRBV20-1 CSAQGLAGGPSYEQYF TGCAGTGCTCAAGGACTAGCGGGAGGGCCAAGCTACGAGCAGTACTTC
many TRBJ2-7 NA TRBV4-1 CASSQKLGVLTAYEQYF TGCGCCAGCAGCCAAAAGCTAGGGGTTTTGACGGCGTACGAGCAGTACTTC
few TRBJ1-5 NA TRBV10-3 CAISDQNVQPQHF TGTGCCATCAGTGACCAGAATGTTCAGCCCCAGCATTTT
NA TRBJ2-7 TRBD1 TRBV28 CASTSGTVYEQYF TGTGCCAGCACATCCGGGACAGTCTACGAGCAGTACTTC
NA TRBJ1-3 NA TRBV6-2/TRBV6-3 CASSPPGSTIYF TGTGCCAGCAGCCCCCCTGGAAGCACCATATATTTT
few TRBJ2-6 NA TRBV12-3/TRBV12-4 CASSLITDTTNVLTF TGTGCCAGCAGTTTAATCACAGACACTACCAACGTCCTGACTTTC
many TRBJ1-1 TRBD1 TRBV5-1 CASSLEGDRNTEAFF TGCGCCAGCAGCTTGGAAGGGGACAGGAACACTGAAGCTTTCTTT
many TRBJ1-3 NA TRBV2 CASSPRNTIYF TGTGCCAGCAGTCCCAGAAACACCATATATTTT
few TRBJ2-1 TRBD2 TRBV15 CATGVSGRRGGEQFF TGTGCCACCGGAGTAAGCGGGAGAAGGGGTGGAGAGCAGTTCTTC
NA TRBJ1-3 NA TRBV4-2 CASSQVGGEGNTIYF TGTGCCAGCAGCCAAGTGGGGGGAGAAGGAAACACCATATATTTT
NA TRBJ2-7 NA TRBV6-2/TRBV6-3 CASSIGQNPLASTYF TGTGCCAGCAGTATAGGACAGAACCCCCTAGCGTCCACGTACTTC
many TRBJ1-2 TRBD1 TRBV27 CASSFSGQVNYGYTF TGTGCCAGCAGTTTCTCGGGACAGGTGAACTATGGCTACACCTTC
NA TRBJ2-3 TRBD1 TRBV20-1 CSAEIRGQADTQYF TGCAGTGCTGAAATCAGGGGGCAGGCAGATACGCAGTATTTT
NA TRBJ2-1 TRBD2 TRBV2 CASGAGTSGILFF TGTGCCAGCGGGGCCGGGACTAGCGGGATTCTGTTCTTC
NA TRBJ1-1 NA TRBV6-1 CASATNTEAFF TGTGCCAGCGCCACCAACACTGAAGCTTTCTTT
many TRBJ2-7 NA TRBV30 CAWGGRGPVYEQYF TGTGCCTGGGGGGGGCGTGGCCCCGTCTACGAGCAGTACTTC
few TRBJ1-1 NA TRBV6-5 CASSYPTGRGFRPEAFF TGTGCCAGCAGTTACCCCACAGGACGGGGGTTTCGTCCTGAAGCTTTCTTT
many TRBJ2-1 TRBD2 TRBV7-8 CASSLGAGVSNEQFF TGTGCCAGCAGCTTAGGAGCGGGAGTCTCCAATGAGCAGTTCTTC
NA TRBJ2-1 NA TRBV25-1 CATDEGLRYEQFF TGTGCCACCGACGAGGGGCTTAGGTATGAGCAGTTCTTC
many TRBJ2-7 TRBD2 TRBV9 CASSSSGRATEQYF TGTGCCAGCAGCTCTAGCGGGAGGGCCACCGAGCAGTACTTC
NA TRBJ1-1 NA TRBV4-1 CASSPGSSPYAEAFF TGCGCCAGCAGCCCCGGGAGTTCCCCTTATGCTGAAGCTTTCTTT
few TRBJ2-2 NA TRBV24-1 CATSERGKGLQTEGELFF TGTGCCACCAGTGAACGGGGAAAGGGCCTACAGACAGAAGGGGAGCTGTTTTTT
many TRBJ1-5 NA TRBV12-3/TRBV12-4 CASSLEGISNQPQHF TGTGCCAGCAGTTTAGAGGGCATCAGCAATCAGCCCCAGCATTTT